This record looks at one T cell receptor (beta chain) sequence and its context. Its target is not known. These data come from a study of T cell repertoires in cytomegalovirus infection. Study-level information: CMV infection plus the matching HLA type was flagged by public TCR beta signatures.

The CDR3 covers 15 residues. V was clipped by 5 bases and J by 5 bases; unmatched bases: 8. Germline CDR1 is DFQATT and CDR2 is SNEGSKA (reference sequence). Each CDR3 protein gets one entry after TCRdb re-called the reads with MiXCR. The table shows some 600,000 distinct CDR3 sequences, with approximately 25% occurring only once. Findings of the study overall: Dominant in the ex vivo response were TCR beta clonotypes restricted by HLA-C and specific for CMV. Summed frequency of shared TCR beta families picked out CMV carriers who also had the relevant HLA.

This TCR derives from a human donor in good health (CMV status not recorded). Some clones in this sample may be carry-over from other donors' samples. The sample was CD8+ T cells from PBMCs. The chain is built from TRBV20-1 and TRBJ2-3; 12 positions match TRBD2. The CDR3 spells CSASSSGGAVDTQYF. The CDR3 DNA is TGCAGTGCTTCTTCTAGCGGGGGGGCCGTAGATACGCAGTATTTT.